The TCR beta chain described here comes from a study of radiation and T cells in renal cell carcinoma. Measured with immunoSEQ multiplex PCR; TCRdb has only the in-frame clones, and not every one. This sample has approximately 65,000 clones, with roughly 80% found just once. The time point is: blood 4 weeks post-SBRT, at nephrectomy. The treatment denotes: 15 Gy SBRT to primary tumor, nephrectomy 4 weeks later. Nephrectomy followed 15 Gy stereotactic body radiation by 4 weeks. General study points: Without pretreatment biopsies, baseline tumor clonotype presence was undetermined. Top tumor clonotypes rose in blood 2 weeks post-radiation, then contracted.

In regard to this clone: The target antigen is unknown.

The CDR3 contains 13 residues. Per the germline V gene, CDR1 is MNHNS and CDR2 is SASEGT. Trimming pared 6 bases from V and 1 base from J, leaving 9 bases between. This TCR was sampled from a man between 60 and 75 years old with renal cell carcinoma. V gene TRBV6-1 combines with J gene TRBJ2-5, with no clear D. The sample here was blood, taken from a patient whose treatment included radiotherapy and nephrectomy. The CDR3 nucleotides are TGTGCCAGCAGCGAGATACTCCAAGAGACCCAGTACTTC. Translation gives CASSEILQETQYF.